This entry is about one TCR beta chain. Its antigen remains unidentified. This sample was included in a study of shared clonotypes between healthy human individuals. For the study at large: In total, the donors were a couple of women and a few men aged 18 to 49.

Study-wide findings and caveats: Rarefaction exposed incomplete sorted-subset sequencing despite large depth.

CD45RO negativity and positive selection for CCR7 defined naive CD8 cells, a population that excluded terminally differentiated effector memory CD45RA+ cells. TCRdb's copy holds only in-frame clones and misses some; the assay was immunoSEQ multiplex PCR. The sample lists hundreds of thousands of clones; around 90% were seen once. The receptor was isolated from a man aged 25 to 45 in good health. Source material: naive CD8+ T cells sorted from blood.

The CDR3 here is CASSTTTGGETQYF. The DNA for the CDR3 is TGTGCCAGCAGCACCACGACAGGTGGGGAGACCCAGTACTTC. The chain has TRBV7-9 and TRBJ2-5, with D perhaps matching TRBD1 (6 bases). V lost 5 bases and J 5 bases, leaving 15 bases between the germline ends. The length of the CDR3 is 14 residues. CDR1 and CDR2 (germline): SEHNR, FQNEAQ (reference sequence).